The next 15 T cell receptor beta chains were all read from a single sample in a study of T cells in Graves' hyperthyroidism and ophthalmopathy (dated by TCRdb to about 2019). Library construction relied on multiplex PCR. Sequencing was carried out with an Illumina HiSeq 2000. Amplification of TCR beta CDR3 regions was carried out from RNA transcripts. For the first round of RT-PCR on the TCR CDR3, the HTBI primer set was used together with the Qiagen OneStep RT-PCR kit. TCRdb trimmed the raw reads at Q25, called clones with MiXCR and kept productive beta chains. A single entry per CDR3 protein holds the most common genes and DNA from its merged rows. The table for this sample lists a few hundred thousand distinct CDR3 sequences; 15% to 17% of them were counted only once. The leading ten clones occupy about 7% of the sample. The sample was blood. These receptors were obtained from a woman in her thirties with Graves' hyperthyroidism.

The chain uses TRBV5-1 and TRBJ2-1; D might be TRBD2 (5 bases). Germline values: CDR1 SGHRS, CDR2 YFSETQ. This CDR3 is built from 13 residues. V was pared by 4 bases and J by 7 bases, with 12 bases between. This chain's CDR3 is CASSADSLNEQFF. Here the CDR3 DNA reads TGCGCCAGCAGCGCGGACTCTCTTAATGAGCAGTTCTTC.

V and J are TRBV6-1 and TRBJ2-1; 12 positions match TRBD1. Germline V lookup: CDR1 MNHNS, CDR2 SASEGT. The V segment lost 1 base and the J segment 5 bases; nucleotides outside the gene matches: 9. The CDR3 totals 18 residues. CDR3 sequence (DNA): TGTGCCAGCAGTGAAGAGGCCGGGACAGGGGGCGACGACAATGAGCAGTTCTTC. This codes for CASSEEAGTGGDDNEQFF.

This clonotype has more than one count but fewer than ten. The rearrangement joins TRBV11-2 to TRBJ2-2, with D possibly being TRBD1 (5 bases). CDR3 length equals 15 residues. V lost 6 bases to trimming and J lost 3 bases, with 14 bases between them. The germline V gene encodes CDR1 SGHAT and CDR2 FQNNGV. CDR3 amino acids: CASRPVRADTGELFF. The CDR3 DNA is TGTGCCAGCAGACCCGTCAGGGCCGACACCGGGGAGCTGTTTTTT.

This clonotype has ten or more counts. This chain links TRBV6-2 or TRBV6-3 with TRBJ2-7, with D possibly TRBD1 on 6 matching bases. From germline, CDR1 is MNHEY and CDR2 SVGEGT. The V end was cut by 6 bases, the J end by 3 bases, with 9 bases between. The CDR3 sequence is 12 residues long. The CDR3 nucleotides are TGTGCCAGCAGGGGACACCTCTACGAGCAGTACTTC. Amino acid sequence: CASRGHLYEQYF.

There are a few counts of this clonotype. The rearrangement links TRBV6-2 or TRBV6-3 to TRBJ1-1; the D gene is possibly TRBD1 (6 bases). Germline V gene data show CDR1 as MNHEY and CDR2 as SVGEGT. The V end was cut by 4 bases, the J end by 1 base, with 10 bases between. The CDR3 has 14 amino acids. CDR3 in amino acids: CASSSQGPNTEAFF. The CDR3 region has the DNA TGTGCCAGCAGTTCTCAGGGGCCGAACACTGAAGCTTTCTTT.

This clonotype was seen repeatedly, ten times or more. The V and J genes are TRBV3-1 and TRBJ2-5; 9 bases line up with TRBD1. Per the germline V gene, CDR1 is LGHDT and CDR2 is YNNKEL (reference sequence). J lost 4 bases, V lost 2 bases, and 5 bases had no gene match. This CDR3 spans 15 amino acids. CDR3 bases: TGTGCCAGCAGCCAACGACAGGGGGGAGGAGAGACCCAGTACTTC. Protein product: CASSQRQGGGETQYF.

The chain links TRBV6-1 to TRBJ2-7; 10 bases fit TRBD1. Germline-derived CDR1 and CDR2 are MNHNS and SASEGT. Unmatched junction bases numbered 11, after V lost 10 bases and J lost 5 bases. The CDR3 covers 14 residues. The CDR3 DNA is TGTGCCACTCGACACCGGGACAGGGGAGACGAGCAGTACTTC. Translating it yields CATRHRDRGDEQYF.

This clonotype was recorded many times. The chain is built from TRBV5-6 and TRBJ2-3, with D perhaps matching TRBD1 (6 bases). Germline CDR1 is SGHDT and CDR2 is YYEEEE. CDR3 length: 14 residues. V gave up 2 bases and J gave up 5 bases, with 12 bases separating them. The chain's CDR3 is CASSFQGIQDTQYF. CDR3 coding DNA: TGTGCCAGCAGCTTCCAGGGGATTCAAGATACGCAGTATTTT.

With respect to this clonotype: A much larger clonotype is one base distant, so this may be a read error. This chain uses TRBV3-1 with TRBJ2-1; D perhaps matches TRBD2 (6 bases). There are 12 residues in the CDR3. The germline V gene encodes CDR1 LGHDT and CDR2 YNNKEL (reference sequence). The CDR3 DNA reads TGTGCCGGCAGCCTGGCGGAGGGCTGGCAGTTCTTC. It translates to CAGSLAEGWQFF.

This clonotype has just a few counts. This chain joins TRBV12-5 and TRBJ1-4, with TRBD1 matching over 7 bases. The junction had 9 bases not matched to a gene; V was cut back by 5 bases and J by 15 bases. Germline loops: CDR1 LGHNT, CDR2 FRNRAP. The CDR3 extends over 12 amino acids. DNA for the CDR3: TGTGCTAGTGGTGGGGACAGACAGAGGATGTTTTTT. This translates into CASGGDRQRMFF.

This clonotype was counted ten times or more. CDR3 sequence reads: CASSFGLAPHEQFF. The CDR3, as DNA: TGTGCCAGCAGTTTTGGACTAGCTCCGCATGAGCAGTTCTTC. The chain combines TRBV12-3 or TRBV12-4 with TRBJ2-1, with 8 bases identical to TRBD2. Losses at the gene ends were 3 bases for V and 8 bases for J; bases not matched to a gene: 6. The CDR3 consists of 14 residues.

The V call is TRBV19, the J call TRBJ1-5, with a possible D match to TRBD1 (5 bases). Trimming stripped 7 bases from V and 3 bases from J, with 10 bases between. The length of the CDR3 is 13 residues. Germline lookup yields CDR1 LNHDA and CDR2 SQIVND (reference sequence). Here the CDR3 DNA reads TGTGCCAGTATTCAGGGTTTCAATCAGCCCCAGCATTTT. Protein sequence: CASIQGFNQPQHF.

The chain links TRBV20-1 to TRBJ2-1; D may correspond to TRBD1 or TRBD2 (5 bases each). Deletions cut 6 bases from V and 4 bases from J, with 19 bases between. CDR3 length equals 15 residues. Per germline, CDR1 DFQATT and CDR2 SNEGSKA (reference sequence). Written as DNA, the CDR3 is TGCAGTGCCGCCACCTCCGGGGACCTGTACAATGAGCAGTTCTTC. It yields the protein CSAATSGDLYNEQFF.

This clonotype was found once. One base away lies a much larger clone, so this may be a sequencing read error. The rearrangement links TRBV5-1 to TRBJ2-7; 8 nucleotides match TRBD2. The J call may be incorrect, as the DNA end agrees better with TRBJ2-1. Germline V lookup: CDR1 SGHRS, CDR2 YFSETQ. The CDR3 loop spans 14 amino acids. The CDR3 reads CASSLGGRFYEQFF. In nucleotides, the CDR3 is TGCGCCAGCAGTTTGGGCGGGAGGTTCTACGAGCAGTTCTTC.

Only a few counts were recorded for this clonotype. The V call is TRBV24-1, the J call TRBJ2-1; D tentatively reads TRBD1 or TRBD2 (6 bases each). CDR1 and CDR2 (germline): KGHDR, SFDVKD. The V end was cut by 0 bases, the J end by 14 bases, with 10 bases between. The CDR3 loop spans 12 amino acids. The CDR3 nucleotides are TGTGCCACCAGTGATTTGAAGGGGGGTGAGTTCTTC. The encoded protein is CATSDLKGGEFF.